There are many counts of the clone carrying this T cell receptor (beta chain). Its specificity is not known. The data stem from a study of metastatic and nonmetastatic thyroid tumors. Overall study context: Repertoires of blood and of tissue (tumor or nodule) from malignant and benign thyroid patients were compared.

This CDR3 contains 14 residues. Trimming pared 5 bases from V and 4 bases from J, leaving 15 bases between. Germline V CDR1 and CDR2: SGDLS, YYNGEE. In the source study's methods: Construction of a distant-metastasis classifier for papillary thyroid cancer relied on CDR3 differences across clinicopathological groups. Via MiXCR, TCRdb re-called the PCR reads. TCRdb assigned the V and J calls; the authors' analysis was not used. The data show just over 70,000 clones, less than 20% seen once. Overall study results and limits: When malignant thyroid tumors were compared with benign nodules, TCR beta diversity was reportedly significantly higher in the malignant tumors. This held in both blood and tumor samples.

No treatment had been given to any patient before thyroid surgery. The genes are TRBV9 and TRBJ1-1; D remains ambiguous. The source is a female donor with papillary thyroid cancer or a benign thyroid nodule (not recorded which). Some clones in this sample may be carry-over from other donors' samples. The sequenced sample was blood. In nucleotides, the CDR3 is TGTGCCAGCAGTCCCGGGCCCCTTGGCACTGAAGCTTTCTTT. Translated, it gives CASSPGPLGTEAFF.